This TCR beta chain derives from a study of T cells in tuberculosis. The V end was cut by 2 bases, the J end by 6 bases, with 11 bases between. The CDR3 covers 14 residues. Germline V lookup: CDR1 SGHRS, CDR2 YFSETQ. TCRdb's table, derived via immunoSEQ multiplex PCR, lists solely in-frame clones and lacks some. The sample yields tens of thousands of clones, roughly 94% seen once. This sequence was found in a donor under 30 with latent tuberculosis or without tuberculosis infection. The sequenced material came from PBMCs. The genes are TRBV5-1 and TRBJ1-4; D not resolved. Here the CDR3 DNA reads TGCGCCAGCAGCTTCGGGCAGAGGGATGAAAAACTGTTTTTT. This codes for CASSFGQRDEKLFF. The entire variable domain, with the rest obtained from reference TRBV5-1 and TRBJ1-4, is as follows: KAGVTQTPRYLIKTRGQQVTLSCSPISGHRSVSWYQQTPGQGLQFLFEYFSETQRNKGNFPGRFSGRQFSNSRSEMNVSTLELGDSALYLCASSFGQRDEKLFFGSGTQLSVL.